The 15 T cell receptor beta chains listed next were all sequenced from one sample in a study of blood T cell repertoires in COVID-19. Profiling relied on immunoSEQ multiplex PCR, and the TCRdb table lists in-frame clones only, not all of them. The sample shows around 200,000 clones, 80% to 90% of them seen only once. What was sequenced was peripheral blood. These TCRs come from a woman between 65 and 79 years old with COVID-19, enrolled during active disease.

In this sample, this clone turned up once. CDR3 protein: CASSIGANEQFF. In DNA, the CDR3 is TGTGCCAGTAGTATTGGAGCAAATGAGCAGTTCTTC. This chain connects TRBV19 to TRBJ2-1; D uncertain. Germline V gives CDR1 LNHDA, CDR2 SQIVND (reference sequence). The CDR3 spans 12 residues. V lost 3 bases, J lost 7 bases, and 7 bases lay in between. Full variable domain (remainder filled in from reference TRBV19 and TRBJ2-1): DGGITQSPKYLFRKEGQNVTLSCEQNLNHDAMYWYRQDPGQGLRLIYYSQIVNDFQKGDIAEGYSVSREKKESFPLTVTSAQKNPTAFYLCASSIGANEQFFGPGTRLTVL.

The J gene is TRBJ2-2, the V gene TRBV19; 8 nucleotides line up with TRBD2. This CDR3 comprises 16 residues. The junction had 5 bases not matched to a gene; V was cut back by 3 bases and J by 2 bases. Germline CDR1 is LNHDA and CDR2 is SQIVND (reference sequence). The CDR3 DNA sequence: TGTGCCAGTAGTATGAGAGCGGGAGTTAACACCGGGGAGCTGTTTTTT. Amino acid sequence: CASSMRAGVNTGELFF.

This chain uses TRBV6-6 with TRBJ2-7; the D gene is possibly TRBD2 (5 bases). Germline CDR1 reads MNHNY; CDR2 reads SVGAGI (reference sequence). The CDR3 contains 14 residues. Trimming took 0 bases from V and 3 from J, leaving 9 bases between them. DNA for the CDR3: TGTGCCAGCAGTTACTCGAGTAGCGTCTACGAGCAGTACTTC. Translated: CASSYSSSVYEQYF.

The gene calls are TRBV27 and TRBJ1-1, with D unresolved. CDR1 is MNHEY and CDR2 is SMNVEV in the germline V gene (reference sequence). The CDR3 has 11 residues. Trimming took off 8 bases at V and 5 bases at J, with 9 bases between the two ends. The CDR3 reads CASPGGTEAFF. Written as DNA, the CDR3 is TGTGCCAGCCCAGGAGGGACTGAAGCTTTCTTT.

J is TRBJ1-4 and V is TRBV30; 7 bases map to TRBD1. Trimming removed 0 bases from V and 8 bases from J; junction bases left unmatched: 9. The CDR3 spans 15 residues. The germline V gene has CDR1 GTSNPN and CDR2 SVGIG (reference sequence). Written as DNA, the CDR3 is TGTGCCTGGAGTGTTCAGAGACAGGGAAGCGAAAAACTGTTTTTT. Translated, it gives CAWSVQRQGSEKLFF.

The gene calls are TRBV12-3 or TRBV12-4 and TRBJ1-2, with a possible D match to TRBD1 (5 bases). The V end was cut by 6 bases, the J end by 6 bases, with 14 bases between. CDR3 size: 13 residues. CDR3 coding DNA: TGTGCCAGCAGCCACCCGGGGGTCGATGGCTACACCTTC. Translating gives CASSHPGVDGYTF.

Only one count was recorded for this clone. The junction departs from germline at one end; a sequencing error may be responsible. The chain recombines TRBV7-7 with TRBJ2-2; 9 bases agree with TRBD1. From germline, CDR1 is SSHAT and CDR2 FNYEAQ (reference sequence). This CDR3 is built from 18 residues. The CDR3 here is CASSPGARTGVNTGELFF. CDR3 DNA: TGTGCTAGCAGCCCGGGGGCACGGACAGGGGTAAACACCGGGGAGCTGTTTTTT. Variable domain in full (rest from reference TRBV7-7 and TRBJ2-2): GAGVSQSPRYKVTKRGQDVTLRCDPISSHATLYWYQQALGQGPEFLTYFNYEAQPDKSGLPSDRFSAERPEGSISTLTIQRTEQRDSAMYRCASSPGARTGVNTGELFFGEGSRLTVL.

This sequence joins TRBV12-2 and TRBJ1-1. TRBV12-2 is reported as a pseudogene. The CDR3 is 18 amino acids. CDR3 sequence (DNA): TGTGCAAGTCGCCCACTCCCGTCCGGCGGCCGGGTTGACACTGAAGCTTTCTTT. It specifies CASRPLPSGGRVDTEAFF.

This clone was observed a single time. The chain employs TRBV6-5 and TRBJ1-6; D is perhaps TRBD1 (6 bases). V lost 8 bases and J 7 bases, leaving 9 bases between the germline ends. CDR1 is MNHEY, CDR2 SVGAGI, per germline. This CDR3 has 12 amino acids. The CDR3 nucleotides are TGTGCCAGCGGGCAGGGGAATTCACCCCTCCACTTT. Its protein product is CASGQGNSPLHF.

On this clone itself: The sample has other DNA sequences that encode this CDR3 too. This chain links TRBV15 with TRBJ1-1; TRBD1 might be the D (5 bases). The ends were cut back, 6 bases at V and 0 bases at J, with 11 bases in the middle. The germline V gene has CDR1 LNHNV and CDR2 YYDKDF (reference sequence). This CDR3 has 14 amino acids. The CDR3 DNA reads TGTGCCACCAGGGGGGGGACTGTGAACACTGAAGCTTTCTTT. Its translation: CATRGGTVNTEAFF. Using reference TRBV15 and TRBJ1-1 for the parts outside the CDR3, the full variable domain is DAMVIQNPRYQVTQFGKPVTLSCSQTLNHNVMYWYQQKSSQAPKLLFHYYDKDFNNEADTPDNFQSRRPNTSFCFLDIRSPGLGDTAMYLCATRGGTVNTEAFFGQGTRLTVV.

This clone was seen just once. The V gene is TRBV5-1, the J gene TRBJ1-3; TRBD1 is a possible D gene (6 bases). The V gene lost 4 bases and the J gene lost 0 bases, with 17 bases spanning the gap. Per the germline V gene, CDR1 is SGHRS and CDR2 is YFSETQ. This CDR3 has 17 amino acids. For the CDR3, the DNA is TGCGCCAGCAGCCCTGAGGCAGGGGCCCCCTCTGGAAACACCATATATTTT. Translation: CASSPEAGAPSGNTIYF. Filled out from reference TRBV5-1 and TRBJ1-3, the complete variable domain reads KAGVTQTPRYLIKTRGQQVTLSCSPISGHRSVSWYQQTPGQGLQFLFEYFSETQRNKGNFPGRFSGRQFSNSRSEMNVSTLELGDSALYLCASSPEAGAPSGNTIYFGEGSWLTVV.

The rearrangement joins TRBV6-1 to TRBJ2-1, with unresolved D. CDR3 length equals 13 residues. V lost 2 bases and J 9 bases, leaving 11 bases between the germline ends. The germline CDR1 and CDR2 sequences are MNHNS and SASEGT. This chain's CDR3 is CASSEYFWSEQFF. The CDR3 DNA reads TGTGCCAGCAGTGAATACTTTTGGTCTGAGCAGTTCTTC.

The V and J genes are TRBV28 and TRBJ1-5; D is possibly TRBD1 (6 bases). V gave up 5 bases and J gave up 3 bases, with 11 bases separating them. CDR1 and CDR2 from the germline V gene are MDHEN and SYDVKM. This CDR3 region has 14 residues. The CDR3 DNA follows: TGTGCCAGCAGTAAACAGGGTTTCAATCAGCCCCAGCATTTT. Translating gives CASSKQGFNQPQHF.

The chain uses TRBV14 and TRBJ2-7, with 8 positions matching TRBD1. This CDR3 is 14 amino acids long. V shed 1 base, J shed 6 bases, and the junction held 5 bases outside the gene matches. Germline values: CDR1 SGHDN, CDR2 FVKESK. CDR3 nucleotide sequence: TGTGCCAGCAGCCAAGTTGCAGGGGGCGGCGAGCAGTACTTC. Protein product: CASSQVAGGGEQYF.

J is TRBJ1-1 and V is TRBV18, with D unclear. Trimming took off 3 bases at V and 7 bases at J, with 9 bases between the two ends. Germline V gene data show CDR1 as KGHSH and CDR2 as LQKENI. The CDR3 is 12 residues long. DNA for the CDR3: TGTGCCAGCTCACCTACGGGGAATGAAGCTTTCTTT. Translating gives CASSPTGNEAFF.